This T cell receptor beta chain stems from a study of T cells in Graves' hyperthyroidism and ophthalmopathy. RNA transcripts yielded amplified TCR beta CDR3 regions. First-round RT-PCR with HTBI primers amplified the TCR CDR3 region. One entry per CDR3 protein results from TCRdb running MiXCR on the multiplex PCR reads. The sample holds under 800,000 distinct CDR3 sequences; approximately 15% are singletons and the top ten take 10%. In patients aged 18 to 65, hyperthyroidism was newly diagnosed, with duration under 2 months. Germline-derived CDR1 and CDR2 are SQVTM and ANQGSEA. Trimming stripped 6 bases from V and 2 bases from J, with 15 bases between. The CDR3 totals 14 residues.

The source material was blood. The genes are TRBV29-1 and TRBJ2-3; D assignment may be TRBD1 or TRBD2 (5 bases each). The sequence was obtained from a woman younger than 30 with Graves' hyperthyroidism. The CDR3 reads CSVGTGTHTDTQYF. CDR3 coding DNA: TGCAGCGTCGGGACGGGGACCCACACAGATACGCAGTATTTT.